What follows are 22 T cell receptor beta chains derived from one specimen sequenced in a study of CD8+CD57+ T cells in acquired aplastic anemia. Genomic DNA provided the template from which TCR beta VDJ and CDR3 profiles were obtained. MiXCR, run by TCRdb on the reads, gives a single entry per CDR3 protein. The repertoire holds about 180,000 distinct CDR3 sequences, with nearly 65% as singletons. Sequenced patients had shown CD8+CD57+ cell expansion by flow cytometry. Sequencing was carried out using sorted CD4+, CD8+, or CD8+CD57+ T cells (not recorded which) from PBMCs. The receptor set was obtained from a human donor with aplastic anemia.

V usage is TRBV7-6 and J usage is TRBJ2-2; perhaps D is TRBD1 or TRBD2 (6 bases each). With 1 base removed from V and 8 bases from J, the gap between germline ends came to 8 bases. Germline CDR1 and CDR2: SGHVS and FNYEAQ. The CDR3 spans 13 residues. Here the CDR3 reads CASSLEGGGELFF. The CDR3 DNA reads as TGTGCCAGCAGCTTAGAAGGGGGGGGGGAGCTGTTTTTT.

This clonotype has ten or more counts. CDR3 sequence (DNA): TGCAGTGCTCCCTTTGGGGCCGGGGACACTGAAGCTTTCTTT. It codes for CSAPFGAGDTEAFF. The V gene is TRBV20-1, the J gene TRBJ1-1; a possible D gene is TRBD1 (5 bases). The V end was cut by 5 bases, the J end by 3 bases, with 16 bases between. The CDR3 covers 14 residues. Germline values: CDR1 DFQATT, CDR2 SNEGSKA (reference sequence).

The CDR3 spells CASSAGDSVQLLEETQYF. As DNA, the CDR3 is TGTGCCAGCTCGGCGGGGGACAGCGTTCAGCTCCTCGAAGAGACCCAGTACTTC. The V gene is TRBV12-3 or TRBV12-4, the J gene TRBJ2-5, with D possibly being TRBD1 or TRBD2 (7 bases each). V gave up 8 bases and J gave up 3 bases, with 28 bases separating them. The length of the CDR3 is 18 residues.

CDR3 coding DNA: TGCGCCAGCAGCTTGGCTAGCGGACAGTACAATGAGCAGTTCTTC. This encodes CASSLASGQYNEQFF. The V and J genes are TRBV5-1 and TRBJ2-1; tentative D call: TRBD2 (7 bases). The germline V and J ends were trimmed by 0 bases and 4 bases, with 11 bases remaining between them. Germline V gene sequence: CDR1 SGHRS, CDR2 YFSETQ. The CDR3 is 15 residues long.

CDR3 residues: CATSSSNRDNEQFF. DNA of the CDR3: TGTGCCACCAGCAGTTCAAACAGGGACAATGAGCAGTTCTTC. The chain carries TRBV15 and TRBJ2-1; possibly TRBD1 for D (6 bases). Germline CDR1 is LNHNV and CDR2 is YYDKDF (reference sequence). The CDR3 length is 14 residues. Trimming stripped 3 bases from V and 5 bases from J, with 11 bases between.

This clonotype was seen ten or more times. The chain uses TRBV7-9 and TRBJ2-7; 10 bases are shared with TRBD2. The CDR3 contains 14 residues. J gave up 5 bases and V 2 bases, and 3 bases lay outside the gene matches. Germline-derived CDR1 and CDR2 are SEHNR and FQNEAQ (reference sequence). CDR3 in DNA: TGTGCCAGCAGCTTAAGAGGGACTAGCGACGAGCAGTACTTC. It translates to CASSLRGTSDEQYF.

A remark on this clonotype: A junction end diverges from the germline sequence, so it may reflect a read error. V is TRBV12-3 or TRBV12-4 and J is TRBJ2-7; D is uncertain. This CDR3 has 11 residues. This CDR3 reads CASREAYEQYF. The CDR3 DNA reads TGTGCCAGCAGGGAAGCCTATGAGCAGTACTTC.

V usage is TRBV7-8 and J usage is TRBJ2-7; TRBD1 is a possible D gene (6 bases). This CDR3 has 14 amino acids. Germline V lookup: CDR1 SGHVS, CDR2 FQNEAQ. Trimming left V 5 bases short and J 4 bases short, with 15 bases between. The CDR3 bases are TGTGCCAGCAGCCACGGGACACAACTTTACGAGCAGTACTTC. Protein product: CASSHGTQLYEQYF.

This clonotype was recorded a few times. A much larger clone differs from this one at a single base, so this may be a read error. V gene TRBV7-6 combines with J gene TRBJ1-2; TRBD1 matches at 8 bases. With V trimmed by 5 bases and J by 2 bases, 7 bases remained unmatched. This CDR3 is built from 15 residues. CDR1 SGHVS and CDR2 FNYEAQ come from the germline V gene. CDR3 region: CASSNRQGTNYGYTF. As DNA, the CDR3 is TGTGCCAGCAGCAACCGACAGGGGACCAACTATGGCTACACCTTC.

Note on this clonotype: At one end, the junction sequence differs from germline, possibly due to a read error. The chain uses TRBV10-3 and TRBJ2-6; tentatively, D is TRBD1 or TRBD2 (5 bases each). Germline V gene lookup returns CDR1 ENHRY and CDR2 SYGVKD. The CDR3 is made up of 15 amino acids. CDR3 nucleotides: TGTGCCAGCAGTGAAGCAGGGACCGGGGCCAACGTCCTGACTTTC. It specifies CASSEAGTGANVLTF.

The chain carries TRBV7-6 and TRBJ1-6; 7 bases align to TRBD1. After removal of 1 base from V and 7 bases from J, the junction contained 1 base not matched to a gene. The CDR3 has 14 residues. Germline V gives CDR1 SGHVS, CDR2 FNYEAQ. In DNA, the CDR3 is TGTGCCAGCAGCTTAGGGACAGGCAATTCACCCCTCCACTTT. Its translation is CASSLGTGNSPLHF.

This sequence joins TRBV7-9 and TRBJ1-1; D is possibly TRBD1 (5 bases). The CDR3 has 16 amino acids. V was trimmed by 2 bases and J by 5 bases, leaving 18 bases between them. Germline CDR1 reads SEHNR; CDR2 reads FQNEAQ (reference sequence). Here the CDR3 reads CASSLRRDAPTTEAFF. CDR3 DNA sequence: TGTGCCAGCAGCTTACGCCGGGACGCCCCGACGACTGAAGCTTTCTTT.

The chain employs TRBV7-3 and TRBJ1-2, with a weak D call TRBD1 (6 bases). Germline CDR1 SGHTA, CDR2 FQGTGA. V was clipped by 1 base and J by 6 bases, with 18 bases between them. CDR3 length: 16 residues. The CDR3 loop reads CASSLNPFEGVDGYTF. The DNA for the CDR3 is TGTGCCAGCAGCTTAAACCCGTTTGAGGGGGTAGATGGCTACACCTTC. Variable domain in full (rest from reference TRBV7-3 and TRBJ1-2): GAGVSQTPSNKVTEKGKYVELRCDPISGHTALYWYRQSLGQGPEFLIYFQGTGAADDSGLPNDRFFAVRPEGSVSTLKIQRTERGDSAVYLCASSLNPFEGVDGYTFGSGTRLTVV.

This clonotype has a handful of counts. V usage is TRBV19 and J usage is TRBJ1-1; D gene unclear. Germline V gene sequence: CDR1 LNHDA, CDR2 SQIVND (reference sequence). The germline V and J ends were trimmed by 7 bases and 0 bases, with 12 bases remaining between them. This CDR3 comprises 14 residues. The chain's CDR3 is CASTLPGVNTEAFF. The CDR3 bases are TGTGCCAGTACCTTACCCGGGGTGAACACTGAAGCTTTCTTT.

This clonotype was seen more than once but under ten times. The V and J genes are TRBV7-9 and TRBJ2-7; tentatively, D is TRBD1 (6 bases). This CDR3 is 14 amino acids long. CDR1 is SEHNR, CDR2 FQNEAQ, per germline (reference sequence). V lost 5 bases, J lost 5 bases, and 16 bases lay in between. For the CDR3, the DNA is TGTGCCAGCAGCCCGTTGGGGGCAGGCGACGAGCAGTACTTC. It codes for CASSPLGAGDEQYF. The entire variable domain, with the rest obtained from reference TRBV7-9 and TRBJ2-7, is as follows: DTGVSQNPRHKITKRGQNVTFRCDPISEHNRLYWYRQTLGQGPEFLTYFQNEAQLEKSRLLSDRFSAERPKGSFSTLEIQRTEQGDSAMYLCASSPLGAGDEQYFGPGTRLTVT.

The V and J genes are TRBV20-1 and TRBJ1-6, with no clear D. V was cut by 2 bases and J by 9 bases, with 11 bases left in between. This CDR3 has 13 amino acids. The germline gives CDR1 DFQATT, CDR2 SNEGSKA (reference sequence). The CDR3 here is CSARSQNFSPLHF. The CDR3 region has the DNA TGCAGTGCTAGATCACAGAATTTTTCACCCCTCCACTTT.

This clonotype has a count of ten or more. The CDR3 loop reads CASSIEGVLDTQYF. The CDR3, as DNA: TGTGCCAGTAGTATAGAGGGGGTTTTAGATACGCAGTATTTT. This chain connects TRBV19 to TRBJ2-3; perhaps D is TRBD1 or TRBD2 (5 bases each). V was cut by 0 bases and J by 5 bases, with 9 bases left in between. This CDR3 has 14 amino acids. The germline gives CDR1 LNHDA, CDR2 SQIVND (reference sequence).

This clonotype was observed once. The J gene is TRBJ1-2, the V gene TRBV7-9, with TRBD1 identical over 7 bases. The V and J ends lost 5 bases and 0 bases, in that order; junction bases with no gene match: 9. The germline CDR1 and CDR2 sequences are SEHNR and FQNEAQ (reference sequence). CDR3 length: 16 residues. This CDR3 is CASSPRGTAPNYGYTF. As DNA, the CDR3 is TGTGCCAGCAGCCCGAGAGGGACAGCCCCTAACTATGGCTACACCTTC.

This clonotype was detected many times. V usage is TRBV12-3 or TRBV12-4 and J usage is TRBJ1-5; D remains unclear. The CDR3 has 13 amino acids. Trimming removed 6 bases from V and 0 bases from J, with 6 bases in between. The CDR3 DNA follows: TGTGCCAGCAGCCGTGATAGCAATCAGCCCCAGCATTTT. Protein: CASSRDSNQPQHF.

This chain connects TRBV29-1 to TRBJ2-1, with TRBD2 identical over 14 bases. The CDR3 totals 12 residues. In germline, CDR1 is SQVTM, CDR2 ANQGSEA. The ends lost 4 bases at V and 10 bases at J; junction bases unmatched: 0. CDR3 nucleotide sequence: TGCAGCGTTGGGACTAGCGGGAGGGAGCAGTTCTTC. Translating gives CSVGTSGREQFF.

This clonotype has only a few counts. The gene calls are TRBV7-3 and TRBJ2-7; D perhaps matches TRBD2 (7 bases). Germline lookup yields CDR1 SGHTA and CDR2 FQGTGA. V lost 5 bases and J lost 5, with 13 bases in between. The CDR3 length is 13 residues. CDR3 sequence reads: CASSRGGGHEQYF. The CDR3 DNA reads as TGTGCCAGCAGCCGTGGGGGGGGCCACGAGCAGTACTTC.

The V call is TRBV12-3 or TRBV12-4, the J call TRBJ2-7; 7 bases map to TRBD1. Germline trimming cut 5 bases from V and 3 bases from J; bases unmatched to any gene: 7. This CDR3 comprises 14 residues. CDR3 sequence: CASSPSDRVYEQYF. The CDR3 DNA follows: TGTGCCAGCAGTCCCAGCGACAGGGTCTACGAGCAGTACTTC.